Below, 31 T cell receptor beta chains from the same sample are listed, as sequenced in a study of blood T cell repertoires in COVID-19 (dated by TCRdb to between 2020 and 2021). The protocol used for the library was the immunoSEQ multiplex PCR assay. The table comes from immuneACCESS by way of TCRdb, which keeps in-frame sequences with V and J called. Part of the clones is missing from these tables; in studies checked, under half for an unresolved V gene and the rest for unknown reasons. This sample holds 35,000 to 45,000 clones; around 79% were observed only once. The ten largest clones take up around 25% of the sample. The sample consisted of peripheral blood. The source of these receptors is a man between 65 and 85 years old with acute or convalescent COVID-19.

J is TRBJ2-1 and V is TRBV4-3; 8 bases agree with TRBD2. This CDR3 region has 17 residues. Unmatched junction bases numbered 10, after V lost 0 bases and J lost 6 bases. Germline values: CDR1 LGHNA, CDR2 YSLEER. The CDR3 sequence is CASSQDPRAGTSNEQFF. The CDR3, as DNA: TGCGCCAGCAGCCAAGATCCCCGCGCCGGGACTAGCAATGAGCAGTTCTTC.

The chain uses TRBV28 and TRBJ2-7; D remains unclear. Trimming stripped 6 bases from V and 5 bases from J, with 11 bases between. The germline V gene has CDR1 MDHEN and CDR2 SYDVKM. This CDR3 contains 12 residues. The CDR3: CASSPFLNEQYF. CDR3 in DNA: TGTGCCAGCAGCCCCTTCCTTAACGAGCAGTACTTC. Combining the CDR3 with reference TRBV28 and TRBJ2-7 gives the whole variable domain DVKVTQSSRYLVKRTGEKVFLECVQDMDHENMFWYRQDPGLGLRLIYFSYDVKMKEKGDIPEGYSVSREKKERFSLILESASTNQTSMYLCASSPFLNEQYFGPGTRLTVT.

V and J are TRBV28 and TRBJ2-1, with TRBD2 matching 16 bases. In germline, CDR1 is MDHEN, CDR2 SYDVKM. V lost 3 bases to trimming and J lost 9 bases; unmatched junction nucleotides: 2. The CDR3 has 15 residues. CDR3 protein: CASSLGTSGRVEQFF. Here the CDR3 DNA reads TGTGCCAGCAGTTTGGGGACTAGCGGGAGGGTTGAGCAGTTCTTC. Full variable domain (missing parts from reference TRBV28 and TRBJ2-1): DVKVTQSSRYLVKRTGEKVFLECVQDMDHENMFWYRQDPGLGLRLIYFSYDVKMKEKGDIPEGYSVSREKKERFSLILESASTNQTSMYLCASSLGTSGRVEQFFGPGTRLTVL.

This chain links TRBV15 with TRBJ2-7, with a tentative D call TRBD2 (5 bases). V dropped 0 bases and J dropped 7 bases, with 22 bases sitting between them. The CDR3 length is 17 residues. Germline V lookup: CDR1 LNHNV, CDR2 YYDKDF (reference sequence). CDR3 protein: CATSRENGLLLGQEQYF. CDR3 DNA: TGTGCCACCAGCAGAGAGAATGGACTCTTACTGGGCCAGGAGCAGTACTTC.

This CDR3 is CASSQDTLAGGRVGELFF. CDR3 coding DNA: TGTGCCAGCAGCCAAGATACCCTAGCGGGAGGCCGGGTTGGGGAGCTGTTTTTT. This chain joins TRBV4-2 and TRBJ2-2; 11 bases agree with TRBD2. The CDR3 spans 18 residues. J was trimmed by 8 bases and V by 0 bases; bases with no gene match: 11. Germline V gene lookup returns CDR1 LGHNA and CDR2 YNFKEQ.

This chain links TRBV7-9 with TRBJ1-2; D is possibly TRBD1 (6 bases). Germline V gene sequence: CDR1 SEHNR, CDR2 FQNEAQ (reference sequence). There are 15 residues in the CDR3. Deletions cut 1 base from V and 4 bases from J, with 13 bases between. Here the CDR3 DNA reads TGTGCCAGCAGCTTAGGCCAGGGGCTTACCTATGGCTACACCTTC. Residues: CASSLGQGLTYGYTF.

This sequence joins TRBV18 and TRBJ2-3; no clear D. The CDR3 runs to 15 residues. The germline V gene encodes CDR1 KGHSH and CDR2 LQKENI. The V and J ends lost 4 bases and 0 bases respectively, with 11 bases between them. The CDR3 sequence: CASSRPSGSTDTQYF. The CDR3 DNA reads as TGTGCCAGCTCACGCCCTAGTGGTAGCACAGATACGCAGTATTTT. Based on the CDR3 plus reference TRBV18 and TRBJ2-3, the full variable domain is NAGVMQNPRHLVRRRGQEARLRCSPMKGHSHVYWYRQLPEEGLKFMVYLQKENIIDESGMPKERFSAEFPKEGPSILRIQQVVRGDSAAYFCASSRPSGSTDTQYFGPGTRLTVL.

V gene TRBV28 combines with J gene TRBJ1-2; TRBD1 might be the D (6 bases). CDR3 length: 13 amino acids. Trimming shortened V by 8 bases and J by 2 bases, and 12 bases separated the two germline ends. CDR1 and CDR2 from the germline V gene are MDHEN and SYDVKM. The CDR3 DNA sequence: TGTGCCAGCGTCCTAACAGGGAACTATGGCTACACCTTC. It yields the protein CASVLTGNYGYTF.

V and J are TRBV4-1 and TRBJ2-1; D possibly corresponds to TRBD1 (5 bases). Germline V gene data show CDR1 as MGHRA and CDR2 as YSYEKL. V was shortened by 5 bases and J by 0 bases, with 11 bases between the two germline ends. The CDR3 contains 15 residues. DNA for the CDR3: TGCGCCAGCAGCAGGGGCGACAGCTCCTACAATGAGCAGTTCTTC. Translated, it gives CASSRGDSSYNEQFF.

V usage is TRBV10-3 and J usage is TRBJ1-2; D gene ambiguous. The CDR3 is made up of 13 amino acids. V lost 10 bases to trimming and J lost 8 bases, with 20 bases between them. The germline V gene has CDR1 ENHRY and CDR2 SYGVKD. CDR3: CATHQEARSGYTF. The DNA for the CDR3 is TGTGCCACCCACCAGGAGGCTCGGAGCGGCTACACCTTC.

The J gene is TRBJ1-2, the V gene TRBV5-4; 7 nucleotides align to TRBD1. The germline V gene has CDR1 SGHNT and CDR2 YYREEE (reference sequence). Trimming cost V 0 bases and J 8 bases; bases outside gene matches: 10. The CDR3 spans 15 residues. The CDR3 DNA sequence: TGTGCCAGCAGCTTGGGCACGCAGGGGGTCAACGGCTACACCTTC. Its protein is CASSLGTQGVNGYTF.

The chain is built from TRBV9 and TRBJ2-7; 11 bases are a match to TRBD2. The CDR3 has 18 residues. Germline values: CDR1 SGDLS, CDR2 YYNGEE. Trimming cost V 3 bases and J 0 bases; bases outside gene matches: 11. The CDR3 loop is CASSAPGLAETFSYEQYF. CDR3 in DNA: TGTGCCAGCAGCGCCCCGGGACTAGCGGAGACCTTCTCCTACGAGCAGTACTTC.

This sequence joins TRBV27 and TRBJ2-1; D is perhaps TRBD2 (5 bases). The CDR3 length is 12 residues. The germline V gene encodes CDR1 MNHEY and CDR2 SMNVEV (reference sequence). V was cut by 0 bases and J by 10 bases, with 7 bases left in between. The CDR3 is CASSLSPGEQFF. DNA of the CDR3: TGTGCCAGCAGTTTATCTCCGGGAGAGCAGTTCTTC.

J is TRBJ2-7 and V is TRBV3-1 (or the pseudogene TRBV3-2), with D possibly being TRBD1 (6 bases). V shed 4 bases and J shed 6 bases, with 16 bases lying between them. Germline V gene data show CDR1 as LGHDT and CDR2 as YNNKEL (reference sequence). CDR3 length: 14 residues. CDR3: CASSLPGVSREQYF. The CDR3 DNA follows: TGTGCCAGCAGCCTCCCAGGGGTCTCCCGCGAGCAGTACTTC.

This clone was recorded only once. The chain links TRBV7-2 to TRBJ2-7; 10 nucleotides agree with TRBD2. The CDR3 is 15 residues long. Germline V gene sequence: CDR1 SGHTA, CDR2 FQGNSA. Trimming removed 5 bases from V and 2 bases from J; junction bases left unmatched: 6. The CDR3 sequence: CASSDRTSGTYEQYF. CDR3 nucleotide sequence: TGTGCCAGCAGCGACCGGACTAGCGGAACCTACGAGCAGTACTTC.

The CDR3 region has the DNA TGTGCCAGCAAGATGGACAGGGCTAGCTACGAGCAGTACTTC. Its translation: CASKMDRASYEQYF. The chain recombines TRBV5-5 with TRBJ2-7; 8 nucleotides align to TRBD1. The V and J ends lost 6 bases and 3 bases, in that order; junction bases with no gene match: 8. Germline V gene lookup returns CDR1 SGHKS and CDR2 YYEKEE (reference sequence). The CDR3 extends over 14 amino acids.

This sequence joins TRBV9 and TRBJ1-3, with 8 bases lining up with TRBD1. This CDR3 has 17 residues. CDR1 SGDLS and CDR2 YYNGEE come from the germline V gene. With 0 bases clipped from V and 0 bases from J, the junction kept 5 bases outside the gene matches. CDR3 coding DNA: TGTGCCAGCAGCGTAGGTAGGACAGGGAGCTCTGGAAACACCATATATTTT. Its translation: CASSVGRTGSSGNTIYF.

The genes are TRBV12-3 or TRBV12-4 and TRBJ1-1; 7 bases line up with TRBD1. The CDR3 contains 12 residues. V lost 6 bases, J lost 12 bases, and 10 bases stayed unmatched. The CDR3 loop reads CASRRDSQFTFF. Here the CDR3 DNA reads TGTGCCAGCAGACGGGACAGCCAGTTTACTTTCTTT.

The chain combines TRBV11-2 with TRBJ2-1, with 7 positions matching TRBD2. From germline, CDR1 is SGHAT and CDR2 FQNNGV. The CDR3 sequence is 14 residues long. Unmatched junction bases numbered 6, after V lost 1 base and J lost 9 bases. The CDR3 is CASSLVGGPGEQFF. The DNA for the CDR3 is TGTGCCAGCAGCTTAGTGGGAGGGCCTGGTGAGCAGTTCTTC.

The chain joins TRBV15 to TRBJ1-3; possible D gene TRBD1, 6 bases. Germline assignment: CDR1 LNHNV and CDR2 YYDKDF (reference sequence). V lost 0 bases to trimming and J lost 3 bases, with 15 bases between them. CDR3 size: 17 residues. In DNA, the CDR3 is TGTGCCACCAGCAGAGATCTCGCAGGGGCTGGTGGAAACACCATATATTTT. This codes for CATSRDLAGAGGNTIYF.

The chain has TRBV28 and TRBJ2-7, with TRBD1 identical over 8 bases. J gave up 0 bases and V 5 bases, and 9 bases lay outside the gene matches. Germline-derived CDR1 and CDR2 are MDHEN and SYDVKM. There are 16 residues in the CDR3. The CDR3 protein is CASSPTPGQASYEQYF. The DNA of the CDR3 is TGTGCCAGCAGTCCGACACCGGGACAGGCCTCCTACGAGCAGTACTTC.

The rearrangement uses TRBV27 and TRBJ2-7; maybe TRBD1 (6 bases). The germline V and J ends were trimmed by 11 bases and 6 bases, with 17 bases remaining between them. CDR1 and CDR2 from the germline V gene are MNHEY and SMNVEV (reference sequence). The CDR3 has 12 residues. The CDR3 DNA reads TGTGCCGTGTGGGTAGGGGGTGGCGAGCAGTACTTC. Protein sequence: CAVWVGGGEQYF.

The V gene is TRBV10-3, the J gene TRBJ2-1, with TRBD1 as a possible D gene (5 bases). Germline CDR1 is ENHRY and CDR2 is SYGVKD. Trimming shortened V by 0 bases and J by 6 bases, and 9 bases separated the two germline ends. The CDR3 runs 14 residues. The CDR3 is CAISESGRVNEQFF. The CDR3 nucleotides are TGTGCCATCAGTGAGTCAGGCAGGGTCAATGAGCAGTTCTTC.

The chain combines TRBV28 with TRBJ2-7; 7 positions agree with TRBD1. Per the germline V gene, CDR1 is MDHEN and CDR2 is SYDVKM. The junction had 7 bases not matched to a gene; V was cut back by 6 bases and J by 2 bases. The CDR3 length is 14 residues. CDR3 in amino acids: CASSPWDSTYEQYF. The CDR3, as DNA: TGTGCCAGCAGCCCCTGGGACAGTACCTACGAGCAGTACTTC. The full variable domain, in which reference TRBV28 and TRBJ2-7 provide the parts outside the CDR3, is DVKVTQSSRYLVKRTGEKVFLECVQDMDHENMFWYRQDPGLGLRLIYFSYDVKMKEKGDIPEGYSVSREKKERFSLILESASTNQTSMYLCASSPWDSTYEQYFGPGTRLTVT.

For the CDR3, the DNA is TGCGCCAGCAGCACCTCAGGGGGTAACTATGGCTACACCTTC. It encodes CASSTSGGNYGYTF. The chain combines TRBV5-1 with TRBJ1-2; 7 bases agree with TRBD1. Trimming cost V 4 bases and J 1 base; bases outside gene matches: 4. From germline, CDR1 is SGHRS and CDR2 YFSETQ. The length of the CDR3 is 14 residues.

This chain uses TRBV3-1 (or the pseudogene TRBV3-2) with TRBJ2-5; maybe TRBD2 (6 bases). The CDR3 sequence is 13 residues long. Germline CDR1 LGHDT, CDR2 YNNKEL (reference sequence). V lost 0 bases and J lost 7, with 9 bases in between. CDR3 sequence (DNA): TGTGCCAGCAGCCAAGATCGGAGGGCGACCCAGTACTTC. Its protein product is CASSQDRRATQYF.

This chain connects TRBV7-9 to TRBJ1-4; D is ambiguous. V lost 3 bases, J lost 0 bases, and 5 bases lay in between. The CDR3 loop spans 14 amino acids. Germline CDR1 and CDR2: SEHNR and FQNEAQ (reference sequence). This CDR3 reads CASSLFTTNEKLFF. The CDR3 bases are TGTGCCAGCAGCTTGTTTACAACTAATGAAAAACTGTTTTTT.

The chain uses TRBV7-9 and TRBJ2-5; a weak D match, TRBD1 (5 bases). Looked up from germline, CDR1 is SEHNR and CDR2 is FQNEAQ (reference sequence). The CDR3 runs to 13 residues. With 11 bases removed from V and 5 bases from J, the gap between germline ends came to 18 bases. Written as DNA, the CDR3 is TGTGCCGTTACAGGTTATGGCCAGGAGACCCAGTACTTC. Translating gives CAVTGYGQETQYF.

This clone was observed once. The V call is TRBV29-1, the J call TRBJ2-5; 9 bases align to TRBD2. V lost 4 bases and J lost 5; bases outside the gene matches: 5. CDR1 SQVTM and CDR2 ANQGSEA come from the germline V gene. This CDR3 is built from 13 residues. CDR3 amino acids: CSVAPTSGETQYF. For the CDR3, the DNA is TGCAGCGTTGCCCCGACTAGCGGCGAGACCCAGTACTTC.

The CDR3 sequence is CASSRAQGGTEKLFF. The CDR3 DNA follows: TGTGCCAGCAGTCGTGCTCAGGGAGGGACAGAAAAACTGTTTTTT. This sequence joins TRBV28 and TRBJ1-4; D possibly corresponds to TRBD1 (6 bases). This CDR3 has 15 amino acids. CDR1 and CDR2 from the germline V gene are MDHEN and SYDVKM. The V end lost 5 bases, the J end lost 8 bases, and 18 bases lay between the germline ends.

V is TRBV28 and J is TRBJ2-3; a possible D gene is TRBD2 (6 bases). V gave up 2 bases and J gave up 14 bases, with 20 bases separating them. Looked up from germline, CDR1 is MDHEN and CDR2 is SYDVKM. The CDR3 runs 14 residues. CDR3 in DNA: TGTGCCAGCAGTTTAAACAGTAGGCGGGATCTCACGTATTTT. The encoded protein is CASSLNSRRDLTYF. Using reference TRBV28 and TRBJ2-3 for the parts outside the CDR3, the full variable domain is DVKVTQSSRYLVKRTGEKVFLECVQDMDHENMFWYRQDPGLGLRLIYFSYDVKMKEKGDIPEGYSVSREKKERFSLILESASTNQTSMYLCASSLNSRRDLTYFGPGTRLTVL.